This is a list of T cell receptor beta chains from one sample in a study of cytotoxic CD8 clonotypes in ibrutinib-treated CLL. Profiled with immunoSEQ multiplex PCR; TCRdb holds only in-frame clones, not every one. Among over 140,000 clones listed, 80% were seen once. Sequencing was performed on PBMCs, taken after 36 months of ibrutinib treatment. The receptors derive from a human donor with chronic lymphocytic leukemia. The CDR3 runs from the conserved cysteine through the conserved F or W. Each record gives: D gene, V gene, clone size, J gene, CDR3 protein. A D gene is named only where the DNA matches it firmly. Clone size is not always given. Where it is, it says once, few, many or a class for expanded clones.

TRBD2	TRBV18	-	TRBJ2-2	CASSALADNTGELFF
-	TRBV2	-	TRBJ1-5	CASSEALLPPQHF
-	TRBV11-3	once	TRBJ2-5	CASSLGGIGAADGETQYF
-	TRBV29-1	-	TRBJ1-2	CSAWGDGYTF
TRBD1	TRBV6-5	once	TRBJ2-7	CASSSTGWYEQYF
-	TRBV6-1	-	TRBJ2-2	CASPALGPGELFF
-	TRBV14	-	TRBJ2-7	CASSLPGQWNEQYF
TRBD1	TRBV5-6	-	TRBJ2-7	CASSWGQYEQYF
-	TRBV6-9	-	TRBJ1-1	CASSSPSQTTTTEAFF
TRBD1	TRBV6-5	once	TRBJ2-7	CASKVPGQGPYF
-	TRBV29-1	many	TRBJ1-1	CSVVGRGTEAFF
-	TRBV5-1	few	TRBJ1-5	CASSLDGARDQPQHF
TRBD1	TRBV7-2	-	TRBJ1-2	CASSLDRGVSNYGYTF
-	TRBV6-5	few	TRBJ1-2	CASIKQGDYGYTF
TRBD2	TRBV25-1	-	TRBJ2-3	CASSEAGGRDTQYF
TRBD2	TRBV6-1	-	TRBJ2-1	CASTLAGGSYNEQFF
-	TRBV5-6	-	TRBJ1-4	CASSLGGGSGEKLFF
-	TRBV10-3	-	TRBJ1-1	CAISENSQLAFF
TRBD1	TRBV6-5	-	TRBJ1-5	CASSQTGDQPQHF
-	TRBV10-3	-	TRBJ2-5	CAISREGTETQYF
TRBD1	TRBV27	-	TRBJ1-4	CASSPWTGAREKLFF
-	TRBV7-9	-	TRBJ2-2	CAILGGRDTGELFF
-	TRBV5-1	-	TRBJ2-5	CASRRAQKETQYF
-	TRBV19	-	TRBJ2-4	CASSRPDKNIQYF
-	TRBV27	few	TRBJ2-1	CASSFSEINEQFF
-	TRBV9	-	TRBJ2-7	CASSVGDSSYEQYF
-	TRBV10-1	-	TRBJ1-3	CASSEGSTGNTIYF
TRBD2	TRBV5-4	-	TRBJ2-1	CASSRSTGGPAYNEQFF
TRBD1	TRBV11-2	-	TRBJ1-2	CASSRPGGDYGYTF
-	TRBV27	-	TRBJ2-7	CASSLGQPYEQYF
-	TRBV4-1	-	TRBJ2-5	CASSQVYGTLLETQYF
-	TRBV5-1	-	TRBJ1-1	CASTTHVGGTEAFF
-	TRBV7-9	-	TRBJ2-1	CASSRTGTKVNEQFF
TRBD1	TRBV5-1	-	TRBJ2-7	CASSLFGWERDRVSYEQYF
-	TRBV30	-	TRBJ1-5	CAWSLGDQPQHF
TRBD1	TRBV15	-	TRBJ1-5	CATSQGQGNQPQHF
-	TRBV5-6	-	TRBJ2-7	CASSHPWDISLKFYEQYF
-	TRBV5-1	-	TRBJ2-3	CASSWMGSGTDTQYF
-	TRBV11-3	-	TRBJ2-2	CASSLEGLPTGELFF
TRBD2	TRBV18	-	TRBJ2-7	CASSSTSGAAEQYF
-	TRBV28	-	TRBJ1-2	CASSSPEGGYGYTF
-	TRBV19	-	TRBJ1-2	CASRQEKNYGYTF
-	TRBV11-2	few	TRBJ1-6	CASSSSGSVGSPLHF
-	TRBV6-6	-	TRBJ1-2	CASSYGSRYGYTF
-	TRBV5-4	-	TRBJ1-4	CASSPAATNEKLFF
-	TRBV29-1	-	TRBJ1-2	CSVSPGQRFDGYTF
-	TRBV5-6	few	TRBJ1-5	CASSFANTDQPQHF
-	TRBV6-4	few	TRBJ2-2	CASSDRSTGELFF
-	TRBV10-2	-	TRBJ2-7	CASSEWENGEQYF
-	TRBV14	-	TRBJ2-2	CASRTANTGELFF
-	TRBV6-5	-	TRBJ1-3	CASSYSPGILQNTIYF
TRBD1	TRBV11-2	-	TRBJ1-1	CASSPGTGGYTEAFF
-	TRBV5-3	-	TRBJ1-2	CASSLVQSGYTF
-	TRBV7-9	once	TRBJ1-6	CASSLVAGKNSPLHF
-	TRBV6-5	-	TRBJ2-2	CATHRGSIVTGELFF
-	TRBV30	-	TRBJ2-7	CAWEGAVSYEQYF
-	TRBV6-5	-	TRBJ2-1	CASSYSRHNEQFF
TRBD1	TRBV19	-	TRBJ2-7	CASSRTGGSYEQYF
-	TRBV30	-	TRBJ2-7	CAWRGVGATYEQYF
TRBD1	TRBV5-1	-	TRBJ1-1	CASSFALSGGTEAFF